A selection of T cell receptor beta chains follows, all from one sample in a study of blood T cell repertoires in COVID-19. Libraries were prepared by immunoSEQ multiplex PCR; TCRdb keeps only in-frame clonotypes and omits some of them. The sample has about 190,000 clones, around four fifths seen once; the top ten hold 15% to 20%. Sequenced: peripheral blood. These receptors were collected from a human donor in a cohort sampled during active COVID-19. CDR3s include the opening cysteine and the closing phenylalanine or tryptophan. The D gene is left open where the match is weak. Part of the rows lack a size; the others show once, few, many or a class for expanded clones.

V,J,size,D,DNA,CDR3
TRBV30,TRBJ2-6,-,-,TGTGCCTGGAGTGAGCTGGGAGTCTCTGGGGCCAACGTCCTGACTTTC,CAWSELGVSGANVLTF
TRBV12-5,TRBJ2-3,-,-,TGTGCTAGCCTTAGAAGAGATACGCAGTATTTT,CASLRRDTQYF
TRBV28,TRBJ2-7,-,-,TGTGCCAGCAGTTTCAGGTACTTCCGGCAGGGGATTGCCGAGCAGTACTTC,CASSFRYFRQGIAEQYF
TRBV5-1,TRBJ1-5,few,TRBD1,TGCGCCAGCAGCTTGGCAGGGGGTCAGCCCCAGCATTTT,CASSLAGGQPQHF
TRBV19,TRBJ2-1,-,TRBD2,TGTGCCAGTACCGATGGAACTAGCGGGAGAGCCTACAATGAGCAGTTCTTC,CASTDGTSGRAYNEQFF
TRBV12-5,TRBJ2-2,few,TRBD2,TGTGCTAGTGGCACGGGACTAGCGGGAGTCACCGGGGAGCTGTTTTTT,CASGTGLAGVTGELFF
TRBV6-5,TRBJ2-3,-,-,TGTGCCAGCAGGCCTAGCGGCACAGATACGCAGTATTTT,CASRPSGTDTQYF
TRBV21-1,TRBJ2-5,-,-,TGTGCCAGTGACTTAGTAATCCGGCGGGGGGTCCCTCAAGAGACCCAGTACTTC,CASDLVIRRGVPQETQYF
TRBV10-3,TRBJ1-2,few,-,TGTGCCATCAGTTTGACGGGATATGGCTACACCTTC,CAISLTGYGYTF
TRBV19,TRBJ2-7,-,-,TGTGCCAGTGCACGGGGGGCGAGCTCCTACGAGCAGTACTTC,CASARGASSYEQYF
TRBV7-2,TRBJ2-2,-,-,TGTGCCAGCAGCGTGGGACTCTCTAACACCGGGGAGCTGTTTTTT,CASSVGLSNTGELFF
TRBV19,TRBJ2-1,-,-,TGTGCCAGTAGTGAGGGTTTTACCCAAGGTGAGCAGTTCTTC,CASSEGFTQGEQFF
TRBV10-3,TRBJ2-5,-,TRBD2,TGTGCCATCAGTGAGTCTGGACTAGCGGGGGGGCCCCGGGAGACCCAGTACTTC,CAISESGLAGGPRETQYF
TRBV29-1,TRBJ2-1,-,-,TGCAGCGTCGGTAAGAGGCTAGGTGGCAATGAGCAGTTCTTC,CSVGKRLGGNEQFF
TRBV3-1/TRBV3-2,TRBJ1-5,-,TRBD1,TGTGCCAGCAGCCAGGGAGACAGGGTGAATCAGCCCCAGCATTTT,CASSQGDRVNQPQHF
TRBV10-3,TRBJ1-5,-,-,TGTGCCATCAGTGGAGGGCCTCATAGCAATCAGCCCCAGCATTTT,CAISGGPHSNQPQHF
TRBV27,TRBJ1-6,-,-,TGTGCCAGCAGTTTGAGCCCGCGGTCCTATAATTCACCCCTCCACTTT,CASSLSPRSYNSPLHF
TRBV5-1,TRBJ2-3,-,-,TGCGCCAGCACCGGCCTTGGAGGGATCGGAAATACGCAGTATTTT,CASTGLGGIGNTQYF
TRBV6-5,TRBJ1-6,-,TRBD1,TGTGCCAGCAGTTTAGGACAGGGAGCCTTATCACCCCTCCACTTT,CASSLGQGALSPLHF
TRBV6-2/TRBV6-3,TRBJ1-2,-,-,TGTGCCAGCAGCAACAACCCCGGGGTTTATGGCTACACCTTC,CASSNNPGVYGYTF
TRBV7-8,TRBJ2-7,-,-,TGTGCCAGCAGCTTATTCGCTCGGGGGTCCGTCTCCTACGAGCAGTACTTC,CASSLFARGSVSYEQYF
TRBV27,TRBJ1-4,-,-,TGTGCCAGCAGTTCGACATCACCGTGGCCTAATGAAAAACTGTTTTTT,CASSSTSPWPNEKLFF
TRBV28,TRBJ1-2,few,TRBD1,TGTGCCAGCAGTCAACCCCCCGGACAGGCCCATGGCTACACCTTC,CASSQPPGQAHGYTF
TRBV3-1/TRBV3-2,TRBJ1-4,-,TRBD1,TGTGCCAGCAGCCAAAACTACAGGGGTGGTGAAAAACTGTTTTTT,CASSQNYRGGEKLFF
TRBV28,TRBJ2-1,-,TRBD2,TGTGCCATCAACCGGGGGGTTGGGCTCTGGTTCTTC,CAINRGVGLWFF
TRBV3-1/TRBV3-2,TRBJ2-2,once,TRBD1,TGTGCCAGCAGCCTAACATCGACAGGGAGACCCGGGGAGCTGTTTTTT,CASSLTSTGRPGELFF
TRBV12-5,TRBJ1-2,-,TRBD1,TGTGCTAGTGGTTCGAGCGTGGGACAGCCAAATTCTGGCCTCTATGGCTACACCTTC,CASGSSVGQPNSGLYGYTF
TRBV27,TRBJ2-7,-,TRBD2,TGTGCCAGCAGACTCACCGGGACTATCCCCTACGAGCAGTACTTC,CASRLTGTIPYEQYF
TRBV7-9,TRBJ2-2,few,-,TGTGCCAGCAGCTACAGTCGGAACACCGGGGAGCTGTTTTTT,CASSYSRNTGELFF
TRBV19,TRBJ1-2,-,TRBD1,TGTGCCACTAGGGGGCAGGGGGCCTATGGCTACACCTTC,CATRGQGAYGYTF
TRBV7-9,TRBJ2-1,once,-,TGTGCCAGCAGCCTCCAGGCTAGCGTGGGGCAGTTCTTC,CASSLQASVGQFF
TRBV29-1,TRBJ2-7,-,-,TGCAGCGTTGCCCGCCCAGGTTACGAGCAGTACTTC,CSVARPGYEQYF
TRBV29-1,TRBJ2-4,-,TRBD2,TGCAGCGTTGAAGTTCCTAGCGGGAGGGCCCTAGCCAAAAACATTCAGTACTTC,CSVEVPSGRALAKNIQYF
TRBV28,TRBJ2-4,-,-,TGTGCCAGCAGTCTGGGGCCGGGAGCCAAAAACATTCAGTACTTC,CASSLGPGAKNIQYF
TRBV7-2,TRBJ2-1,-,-,TGTGCCAGCAGCTTAGGCAGGCAAAATGAGCAGTTCTTC,CASSLGRQNEQFF
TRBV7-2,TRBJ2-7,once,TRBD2,TGTGCCAGCAGCTTAGGGCTAGCGGGCTTCTCCTACGAGCAGTACTTC,CASSLGLAGFSYEQYF
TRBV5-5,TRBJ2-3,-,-,TGTGCCAGCAGCCGGTTATTGGATACGCAGTATTTT,CASSRLLDTQYF
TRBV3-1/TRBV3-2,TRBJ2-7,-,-,TGTGCCAGCAGCCTTCGGACAGACTCCGAGCAGTACTTC,CASSLRTDSEQYF
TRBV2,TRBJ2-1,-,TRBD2,TGTGCCAGCAACGGGCGGGAGGTTTACAATGAGCAGTTCTTC,CASNGREVYNEQFF
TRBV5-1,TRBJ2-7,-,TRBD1,TGCGCCAGCAGCAGTATCGGACAGGGTAACGAGCAGTACTTC,CASSSIGQGNEQYF
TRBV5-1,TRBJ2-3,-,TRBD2,TGCGCCAGCAGCTTGGAATCTAGCGGGAGGATTGCAGATACGCAGTATTTT,CASSLESSGRIADTQYF
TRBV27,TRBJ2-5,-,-,TGTGCCAGCAGTTTAATGGAGGGAAAGTACCAAGAGACCCAGTACTTC,CASSLMEGKYQETQYF
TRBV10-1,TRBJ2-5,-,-,TGCGCCAGCAGCAGCGGCTACCAAGAGACCCAGTACTTC,CASSSGYQETQYF
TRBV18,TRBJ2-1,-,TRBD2,TGTGCCAGCTCACCGTTCGCTAGCGGGACTGAGCAGTTCTTC,CASSPFASGTEQFF
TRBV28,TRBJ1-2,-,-,TGTGCCAGCAGTTTAGGGACACCAAACGTCGGTGGCTACACCTTC,CASSLGTPNVGGYTF
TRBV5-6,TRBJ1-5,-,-,TGTGCCAGCAGTATACGGGGTTTCAATCAGCCCCAGCATTTT,CASSIRGFNQPQHF
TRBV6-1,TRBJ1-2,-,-,TGTGCCAGCAGTGAGCCGAGTAACTATGGCTACACCTTC,CASSEPSNYGYTF
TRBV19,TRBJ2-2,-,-,TGTGCCAGTAGATTATCCCGCAACGGTCCCAGGGCGATCGGGGAGCTGTTTTTT,CASRLSRNGPRAIGELFF
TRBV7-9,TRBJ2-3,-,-,TGTGCCAGCAGCGGACATTTCACAGATACGCAGTATTTT,CASSGHFTDTQYF
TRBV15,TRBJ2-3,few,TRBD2,TGTGCCACCAGCACCGCCTTTGGGGGGGGCACAGATACGCAGTATTTT,CATSTAFGGGTDTQYF
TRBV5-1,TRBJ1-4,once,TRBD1,TGCGCCAGCAGCTTGGGGCAGGGGGCTGGTAATAATGAAAAACTGTTTTTT,CASSLGQGAGNNEKLFF
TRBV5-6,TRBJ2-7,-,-,TGTGCCAGCAGCTTGGGACCCGAGGACTACGAGCAGTACTTC,CASSLGPEDYEQYF